These 4 T cell receptor beta chains originate from one sample sequenced in a study of cytomegalovirus exposure and HLA in healthy donors. Primers: 60 Vbeta forward and 13 Jbeta reverse. The data were produced by immunoSEQ multiplex PCR, yet TCRdb's version contains in-frame clones alone and is incomplete. In the table there are about 140,000 clones, 78% of which are singletons. Sequenced: PBMCs. Receptors were obtained from a woman in her late teens or twenties in good health and CMV-seropositive.

This chain links TRBV5-1 with TRBJ2-7; no clear D gene. This CDR3 has 14 amino acids. The germline V and J ends were trimmed by 0 bases and 4 bases, with 11 bases remaining between them. The germline V gene encodes CDR1 SGHRS and CDR2 YFSETQ. This CDR3 reads CASSLESVGYEQYF. Written as DNA, the CDR3 is TGCGCCAGCAGCTTGGAGAGCGTCGGTTACGAGCAGTACTTC.

CDR3 sequence reads: CASSYSTGTDTQYF. CDR3 in DNA: TGTGCCAGCAGTTACTCAACAGGCACAGATACGCAGTATTTT. The gene calls are TRBV6-6 and TRBJ2-3; unclear D gene. CDR3 size: 14 residues. Germline values: CDR1 MNHNY, CDR2 SVGAGI (reference sequence). V was clipped by 0 bases and J by 1 base, with 5 bases between them.

The rearrangement uses TRBV6-6 and TRBJ1-5; D ambiguous. V lost 0 bases and J 6 bases, leaving 6 bases between the germline ends. The CDR3 covers 13 residues. Germline V gives CDR1 MNHNY, CDR2 SVGAGI (reference sequence). CDR3 sequence (DNA): TGTGCCAGCAGTTACTCTCCGGGTCAGCCCCAGCATTTT. Its translation is CASSYSPGQPQHF.

V usage is TRBV7-7 and J usage is TRBJ2-3; 9 nucleotides match TRBD2. Germline-derived CDR1 and CDR2 are SSHAT and FNYEAQ (reference sequence). J was trimmed by 1 base and V by 4 bases; bases with no gene match: 0. This CDR3 is 14 amino acids long. The CDR3 DNA sequence: TGTGCCAGCAGCTCTAGCGGGGGCACAGATACGCAGTATTTT. Amino acids: CASSSSGGTDTQYF.